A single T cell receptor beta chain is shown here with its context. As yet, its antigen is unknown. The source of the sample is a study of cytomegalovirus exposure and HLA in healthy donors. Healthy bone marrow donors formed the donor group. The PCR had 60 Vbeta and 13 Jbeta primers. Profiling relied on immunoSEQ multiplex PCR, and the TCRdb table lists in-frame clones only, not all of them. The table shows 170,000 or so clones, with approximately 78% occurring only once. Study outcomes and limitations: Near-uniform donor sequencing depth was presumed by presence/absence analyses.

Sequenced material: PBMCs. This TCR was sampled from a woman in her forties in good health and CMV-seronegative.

The CDR3 DNA reads as TGTGCCAGCAGCTTAGTTGGTCGGGGGAACTATGGCTACACCTTC. This translates into CASSLVGRGNYGYTF. V is TRBV7-9 and J is TRBJ1-2; perhaps TRBD1 as D (5 bases). V was trimmed by 1 base and J by 2 bases, leaving 11 bases between them. This CDR3 is built from 15 residues. Germline CDR1 and CDR2: SEHNR and FQNEAQ (reference sequence).